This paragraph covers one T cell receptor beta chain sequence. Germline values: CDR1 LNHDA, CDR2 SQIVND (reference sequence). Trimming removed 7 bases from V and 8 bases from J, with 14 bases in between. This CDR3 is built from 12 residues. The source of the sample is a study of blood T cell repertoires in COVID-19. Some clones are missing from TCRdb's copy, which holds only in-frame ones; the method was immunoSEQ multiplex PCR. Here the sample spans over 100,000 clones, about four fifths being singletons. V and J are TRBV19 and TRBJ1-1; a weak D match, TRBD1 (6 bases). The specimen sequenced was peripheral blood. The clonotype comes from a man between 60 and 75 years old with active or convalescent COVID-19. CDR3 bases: TGTGCCAGTATGGGGGCAGGGTGGGAAGCTTTCTTT. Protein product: CASMGAGWEAFF. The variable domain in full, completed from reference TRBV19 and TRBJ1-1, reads DGGITQSPKYLFRKEGQNVTLSCEQNLNHDAMYWYRQDPGQGLRLIYYSQIVNDFQKGDIAEGYSVSREKKESFPLTVTSAQKNPTAFYLCASMGAGWEAFFGQGTRLTVV.